The present TCR beta chain was sequenced within a study of CD8+CD57+ T cells in acquired aplastic anemia. Overall study: Isolated CD4+ and CD8+ cells, once sorted, yielded DNA averaging about 3.4 ug. Overall study results and limits: CD8+ Simpson's diversity in patients was not significantly different from that in controls.

Genomic DNA served as template for TCR beta VDJ and CDR3 profiling. TCRdb re-derived calls from the reads in MiXCR, one entry per CDR3 protein. The data hold a few hundred thousand distinct CDR3 sequences, with over 55% observed a single time. Worth noting for this clonotype: Antigen: not known.

The CDR3 consists of 16 residues. With 5 bases clipped from V and 0 bases from J, the junction kept 3 bases outside the gene matches. CDR1 and CDR2 (germline): LNHNV, YYDKDF (reference sequence). The sample was sorted CD4+, CD8+, or CD8+CD57+ T cells (not recorded which) from PBMCs. The sequence derives from a human donor in good health. This chain links TRBV15 with TRBJ1-6, with TRBD1 matching over 8 bases. CDR3 nucleotides: TGTGCCACCAGCCGGGACAGGAGCTCCTATAATTCACCCCTCCACTTT. The encoded protein is CATSRDRSSYNSPLHF.